This TCR beta chain emerged from a study of T cells in localized non-small cell lung cancer. Regarding the study as a whole: Across samples, adjacent lung featured a median roughly 50 of the top 100 tumor clones. Longer survival (overall) was linked to higher T cell density in blood. Sequencing involved a lone tumor region, leaving heterogeneity possible.

Note on this clone: Antigen specificity is unknown.

Sequencing was performed with immunoSEQ multiplex PCR; in TCRdb, only in-frame clones are kept and a portion is missing. This table holds 65,000 or so clones, roughly four fifths found once. The CDR3 has 19 residues. Germline trimming cut 0 bases from V and 0 bases from J; bases unmatched to any gene: 14. Per germline, CDR1 SQVTM and CDR2 ANQGSEA. This sequence was found in a man between 40 and 70 years old with stage II lung adenocarcinoma. The chain links TRBV29-1 to TRBJ1-2; 9 bases map to TRBD1. The sequencing here drew on PBMCs, taken before any cancer treatment. The CDR3 protein is CSVEDLTGTGPTANYGYTF. The CDR3 nucleotides are TGCAGCGTTGAAGATCTCACCGGGACAGGGCCGACTGCTAACTATGGCTACACCTTC.